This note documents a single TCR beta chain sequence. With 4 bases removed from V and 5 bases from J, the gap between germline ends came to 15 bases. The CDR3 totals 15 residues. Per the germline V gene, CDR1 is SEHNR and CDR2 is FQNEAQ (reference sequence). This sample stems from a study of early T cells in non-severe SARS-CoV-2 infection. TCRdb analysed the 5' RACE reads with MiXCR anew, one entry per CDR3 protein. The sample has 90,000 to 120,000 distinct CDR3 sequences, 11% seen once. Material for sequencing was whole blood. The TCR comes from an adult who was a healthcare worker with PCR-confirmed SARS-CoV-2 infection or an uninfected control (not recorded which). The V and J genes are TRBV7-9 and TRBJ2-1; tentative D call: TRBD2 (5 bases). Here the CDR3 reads CASSSPSGIHNEQFF. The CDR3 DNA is TGTGCCAGCAGCTCTCCCTCGGGGATTCACAATGAGCAGTTCTTC.